The 3 T cell receptor beta chains below were found in one sample sequenced in a study of cytomegalovirus exposure and HLA in healthy donors. 13 Jbeta primers and 60 Vbeta primers were used for the PCR. Profiling relied on immunoSEQ multiplex PCR, and the TCRdb table lists in-frame clones only, not all of them. The sample lists about 170,000 clones; about 62% were seen once. Input material: PBMCs. These TCRs come from a man between 40 and 49 years old in good health and CMV-seronegative.

The genes are TRBV18 and TRBJ2-3; 8 nucleotides align to TRBD2. Looked up from germline, CDR1 is KGHSH and CDR2 is LQKENI. The junction had 8 bases not matched to a gene; V was cut back by 4 bases and J by 5 bases. CDR3 size: 15 residues. The CDR3 spells CASSHPAGALDTQYF. CDR3 DNA sequence: TGTGCCAGCTCACACCCAGCGGGAGCCCTAGATACGCAGTATTTT.

This clone has just a few counts. V usage is TRBV27 and J usage is TRBJ2-7; D is ambiguous. Trimming left V 5 bases short and J 7 bases short, with 21 bases between. The CDR3 length is 15 residues. Germline CDR1 MNHEY, CDR2 SMNVEV (reference sequence). For the CDR3, the DNA is TGTGCCAGCAGTCCCTGGGCCCTACTCGAGTCGGAGCAGTACTTC. Encoded protein: CASSPWALLESEQYF.

This clone was seen a few times. The sample has other DNA sequences that encode this CDR3 too. The chain links TRBV21-1 to TRBJ1-4; the table's D call, TRBD1, has no DNA check behind it. TRBV21-1 is reported as a pseudogene. The CDR3 covers 15 residues. Here the CDR3 DNA reads TGTGCCAGCAGCAAAGGGGACACAACTAATGAAAAACTGTTTTTT. It translates to CASSKGDTTNEKLFF.